This TCR beta chain was retrieved from a study of blood T cell repertoires in COVID-19. In the study overall: The samples span acute and convalescent COVID-19 from the United States, Italy and Spain. PBMCs, B-cell-depleted T cells, or T cells were the source of the cDNA or gDNA that made up the material.

Original data processing: Estimated nucleated cell counts came from reference gene primer amplification. TCRdb keeps only in-frame clones here, not all; method: immunoSEQ multiplex PCR. The V and J calls and the clone size are those of that table, but D and trimming were determined from the DNA. The sample yields about 160,000 clones, 89% seen once. The sequence was obtained from a man aged 55 to 69 with acute or convalescent COVID-19. The material sequenced was peripheral blood.

CDR3 protein: CASSLQGIGSPLHF. The CDR3 DNA follows: TGTGCCAGCAGCTTACAGGGGATAGGTTCACCCCTCCACTTT. This chain joins TRBV7-2 and TRBJ1-6, with D maybe TRBD1 (6 bases). Trimming cost V 2 bases and J 9 bases, with 11 bases left between them. Germline lookup yields CDR1 SGHTA and CDR2 FQGNSA. The CDR3 extends over 14 amino acids.